The source of this T cell receptor (beta chain) is a study of tumor-infiltrating lymphocytes in primary liver carcinoma. For the study at large: Patients were both men and women, whose ages ran from 30 to 69 years. The study obtained roughly 3.5 to 7.5 million productive TCRbeta reads per sample, similar across tissue types.

Findings and limits, study-wide: Overlap in tumor-adjacent and tumor-blood pairs fell below that of tumor region pairs.

Making TCR beta cDNA involved around 500 ng total RNA and a constant-region primer. Libraries of TCR beta came from three nested multiplex PCR rounds with slightly modified ARM-PCR. TCRdb recomputed calls from the multiplex PCR reads with MiXCR, one row per CDR3 protein. The data show around 100,000 distinct CDR3 sequences, approximately 70% seen once. As regards this clonotype: Its specificity is not known. This could be a read error, since a much larger clone is one nucleotide away.

Extraction of RNA together with DNA used roughly 19-32 mg of unsorted bulk tissue. Treatment of the patients' primary liver carcinoma consisted of surgical resection. Sequenced input: liver tumor tissue from sampling region 2. The subset here: tumor region T2, inferior pole. The sequence derives from a woman aged 55-70 years with primary liver carcinoma and hepatitis B virus infection.

The CDR3 sequence is CANSQDTGGVYGYTF. CDR3 DNA: TGTGCCAACAGCCAAGATACAGGGGGCGTCTATGGCTACACCTTC. V and J are TRBV14 and TRBJ1-2; TRBD1 agrees at 9 bases. Germline CDR1 and CDR2: SGHDN and FVKESK. The CDR3 runs to 15 residues.